This is a list of T cell receptor beta chains from one sample in a study of cytomegalovirus exposure and HLA in healthy donors. Sequencing was performed with immunoSEQ multiplex PCR; in TCRdb, only in-frame clones are kept and a portion is missing. The sample contains 250,000 to 300,000 clones, just under 85% of which appear only once. The sequenced sample consisted of PBMCs. The source of these receptors is a middle-aged woman in good health and CMV-seropositive. The CDR3 runs from the conserved cysteine through the conserved F or W. D genes are given only for firm matches. Clone size is not always given. Where it is, it says once, few, many or a class for expanded clones.

D: .; V: TRBV19; J: TRBJ2-2; size: .; CDR3: CASSTQWSGELFF; DNA: TGTGCCAGTAGTACCCAGTGGTCCGGGGAGCTGTTTTTT
D: TRBD1; V: TRBV27; J: TRBJ2-3; size: .; CDR3: CASSLHDLQGNTDTQYF; DNA: TGTGCCAGCAGTTTACATGACCTACAGGGGAACACAGATACGCAGTATTTT
D: TRBD2; V: TRBV19; J: TRBJ2-3; size: .; CDR3: CASVEREGTADTQYF; DNA: TGTGCCAGTGTTGAGCGGGAGGGAACGGCAGATACGCAGTATTTT
D: .; V: TRBV5-6; J: TRBJ2-3; size: once; CDR3: CASSVSGGYTTDTQYF; DNA: TGTGCCAGCAGCGTATCAGGGGGGTACACAACAGATACGCAGTATTTT
D: .; V: TRBV19; J: TRBJ2-7; size: .; CDR3: CASSISIRGGFYEQYF; DNA: TGTGCCAGTAGTATATCTATACGAGGCGGGTTCTACGAGCAGTACTTC
D: .; V: TRBV2; J: TRBJ2-5; size: .; CDR3: CASSDAGTTYQETQYF; DNA: TGTGCCAGCAGTGATGCCGGGACAACCTACCAAGAGACCCAGTACTTC
D: .; V: TRBV29-1; J: TRBJ1-2; size: .; CDR3: CSVGTGANYGYTF; DNA: TGCAGCGTAGGTACAGGAGCTAACTATGGCTACACCTTC
D: .; V: TRBV30; J: TRBJ1-1; size: .; CDR3: CAWGRTSKNTEAFF; DNA: TGTGCCTGGGGTCGGACATCGAAGAACACTGAAGCTTTCTTT
D: TRBD2; V: TRBV4-3; J: TRBJ2-1; size: .; CDR3: CASSQRLAGGSSYNEQFF; DNA: TGCGCCAGCAGCCAACGCCTGGCGGGAGGGAGCTCCTACAATGAGCAGTTCTTC
D: TRBD1; V: TRBV7-9; J: TRBJ2-2; size: .; CDR3: CASSYSGQGLLAGELFF; DNA: TGTGCCAGCAGCTACTCCGGACAGGGCTTGTTAGCCGGGGAGCTGTTTTTT